The 17 T cell receptor beta chains given below trace back to one sample, sequenced in a study of blood T cells in healthy people across ages (dated by TCRdb to the mid-2010s). Library generation was performed with 5' RACE. TCRdb records Illumina HiSeq 2500 as the sequencer. A second PCR of 7 to 11 cycles was performed with a sample-barcoded 5' primer and a J-beta primer mix. The raw public reads went through TCRdb reprocessing: fastp at Q25, MiXCR clone calling, in-frame beta chains kept. Each CDR3 protein gets just one entry, which takes the most common genes and DNA from the rows behind it. The sample profile shows about 830,000 distinct CDR3 sequences; about 59% of them were found once. The ten largest clones take up approximately 30% of the sample. The sample taken for sequencing was blood. These receptors were collected from a young man in good health.

This chain connects TRBV20-1 to TRBJ2-1; D is possibly TRBD1 (5 bases). Trimming stripped 6 bases from V and 4 bases from J, with 10 bases between. Germline assignment: CDR1 DFQATT and CDR2 SNEGSKA (reference sequence). CDR3 length: 12 amino acids. The CDR3 protein is CSAGRQYNEQFF. CDR3 DNA: TGCAGTGCGGGGCGGCAATACAATGAGCAGTTCTTC.

In its sample, this clonotype was seen once. V is TRBV28 and J is TRBJ2-7, with D perhaps matching TRBD1 (6 bases). V dropped 7 bases and J dropped 1 base, with 17 bases sitting between them. Looked up from germline, CDR1 is MDHEN and CDR2 is SYDVKM. This CDR3 is 15 amino acids long. CDR3 region: CASIQGSTGSYEQYF. Written as DNA, the CDR3 is TGTGCCAGCATCCAGGGCTCGACAGGTTCCTACGAGCAGTACTTC.

The chain has TRBV9 and TRBJ2-1; TRBD2 matches 8 bases. CDR1 and CDR2 from the germline V gene are SGDLS and YYNGEE. Trimming removed 1 base from V and 10 bases from J; junction bases left unmatched: 1. The CDR3 covers 12 residues. CDR3 DNA sequence: TGTGCCAGCAGCGTAAGGACTAGCGAGCAGTTCTTC. This encodes CASSVRTSEQFF.

This clonotype was recorded a few times. This rearrangement joins TRBV6-2 or TRBV6-3 to TRBJ2-4, with D unresolved. V dropped 2 bases and J dropped 12 bases, with 8 bases sitting between them. The length of the CDR3 is 11 residues. Germline lookup yields CDR1 MNHEY and CDR2 SVGEGT. Here the CDR3 DNA reads TGTGCCAGCAGTTACCAGGCTTCTCAGTACTTC. As protein: CASSYQASQYF.

This clonotype appeared many times. This rearrangement joins TRBV2 to TRBJ2-4; tentative D call: TRBD1 (6 bases). Germline loops: CDR1 SNHLY, CDR2 FYNNEI. This CDR3 is 12 amino acids long. Trimming left V 7 bases short and J 6 bases short, with 10 bases between. The CDR3 loop reads CASTDSTNIQYF. The CDR3 nucleotides read TGTGCCAGCACGGACAGTACAAACATTCAGTACTTC.

This clonotype was seen many times. The CDR3 loop is CATSREGTSTDTQYF. Written as DNA, the CDR3 is TGTGCCACCAGCAGAGAAGGGACTAGCACAGATACGCAGTATTTT. This rearrangement joins TRBV15 to TRBJ2-3; D perhaps matches TRBD2 (6 bases). The germline V gene encodes CDR1 LNHNV and CDR2 YYDKDF (reference sequence). This CDR3 has 15 amino acids. Trimming stripped 0 bases from V and 0 bases from J, with 7 bases between.

The CDR3 bases are TGTGCCAGCGTATCTGGGGCCAACGTCCTGACTTTC. Protein: CASVSGANVLTF. The V call is TRBV12-3 or TRBV12-4, the J call TRBJ2-6; D is uncertain. This CDR3 comprises 12 residues. V was trimmed by 8 bases and J by 1 base, leaving 3 bases between them.

The chain uses TRBV6-2 or TRBV6-3 and TRBJ2-7; D is uncertain. In germline, CDR1 is MNHEY, CDR2 SVGEGT. V was pared by 5 bases and J by 3 bases, with 14 bases between. This CDR3 spans 14 amino acids. In DNA, the CDR3 is TGTGCCAGCAGTACCCTTAAAGCCCTCTACGAGCAGTACTTC. Encoded protein: CASSTLKALYEQYF.

The chain carries TRBV29-1 and TRBJ1-1; 7 bases map to TRBD1. V trimming: 7 bases; J trimming: 1 base; junction bases outside the gene matches: 6. The germline gives CDR1 SQVTM, CDR2 ANQGSEA. This CDR3 comprises 13 residues. The CDR3: CSALGDRNTEAFF. The CDR3 nucleotides read TGCAGCGCCCTTGGGGACAGGAACACTGAAGCTTTCTTT.

Here the CDR3 DNA reads TGTGCCAGCAGTCCAGACAGGGGTCGTTACGAGCAGTACTTC. Translation gives CASSPDRGRYEQYF. The V call is TRBV12-3 or TRBV12-4, the J call TRBJ2-7; 8 nucleotides agree with TRBD1. The CDR3 consists of 14 residues. With V trimmed by 5 bases and J by 4 bases, 7 bases remained unmatched.

The gene calls are TRBV9 and TRBJ1-2; D is uncertain. Trimming shortened V by 3 bases and J by 8 bases, and 11 bases separated the two germline ends. Germline CDR1 SGDLS, CDR2 YYNGEE. This CDR3 has 12 residues. CDR3 DNA sequence: TGTGCCAGCAGCGGGGGTTTCGGCGGCTACACCTTC. Its translation: CASSGGFGGYTF. Together with reference TRBV9 and TRBJ1-2, the CDR3 gives the full variable domain: DSGVTQTPKHLITATGQRVTLRCSPRSGDLSVYWYQQSLDQGLQFLIQYYNGEERAKGNILERFSAQQFPDLHSELNLSSLELGDSALYFCASSGGFGGYTFGSGTRLTVV.

The CDR3 DNA reads TGTGCCAGCAGTCAAAGCGGGGGGGCCTACATTCAGTACTTC. Amino acid sequence: CASSQSGGAYIQYF. The rearrangement uses TRBV3-1 and TRBJ2-4, with 10 nucleotides matching TRBD2. The CDR3 spans 14 residues. Germline V gene data show CDR1 as LGHDT and CDR2 as YNNKEL (reference sequence). Trimming at V came to 6 bases and at J to 8 bases, leaving 7 bases not matched to a gene.

This rearrangement joins TRBV5-1 to TRBJ2-1, with D perhaps TRBD1 (6 bases). Trimming removed 3 bases from V and 7 bases from J, with 20 bases in between. The germline V gene encodes CDR1 SGHRS and CDR2 YFSETQ. CDR3 length equals 16 residues. The CDR3 DNA reads TGCGCCAGCAGCTCTCCAGGGGACCGCGGAGAAAATGAGCAGTTCTTC. The encoded protein is CASSSPGDRGENEQFF.

The chain couples TRBV6-6 to TRBJ1-1, with unresolved D. The CDR3 has 14 amino acids. The germline V gene has CDR1 MNHNY and CDR2 SVGAGI (reference sequence). V was pared by 6 bases and J by 0 bases, with 11 bases between. The CDR3 DNA sequence: TGTGCCAGCAGCACGGAACGGGTGAACACTGAAGCTTTCTTT. Amino acids: CASSTERVNTEAFF.

The rearrangement joins TRBV9 to TRBJ2-3, with D possibly TRBD1 on 5 matching bases. Germline V gene data show CDR1 as SGDLS and CDR2 as YYNGEE. This CDR3 has 15 amino acids. V was cut by 1 base and J by 5 bases, with 14 bases left in between. CDR3 DNA: TGTGCCAGCAGCGTACAAGGGGCGGCAGGAGATACGCAGTATTTT. Translating it yields CASSVQGAAGDTQYF.

The table lists this clonotype with a few counts. The chain links TRBV5-1 to TRBJ2-5; 8 positions agree with TRBD2. The CDR3 extends over 14 amino acids. Germline loops: CDR1 SGHRS, CDR2 YFSETQ. Trimming at V came to 6 bases and at J to 0 bases, leaving 4 bases not matched to a gene. CDR3: CASNPLADQETQYF. CDR3 DNA sequence: TGCGCCAGCAACCCACTAGCGGACCAAGAGACCCAGTACTTC. Using reference TRBV5-1 and TRBJ2-5 for the parts outside the CDR3, the full variable domain is KAGVTQTPRYLIKTRGQQVTLSCSPISGHRSVSWYQQTPGQGLQFLFEYFSETQRNKGNFPGRFSGRQFSNSRSEMNVSTLELGDSALYLCASNPLADQETQYFGPGTRLLVL.

This clonotype appeared a few times. The chain links TRBV7-9 to TRBJ1-4; D not certain. Germline assignment: CDR1 SEHNR and CDR2 FQNEAQ (reference sequence). Trimming took off 8 bases at V and 0 bases at J, with 13 bases between the two ends. The CDR3 loop spans 15 amino acids. The DNA of the CDR3 is TGTGCCAGCGGTCCCCAGAAAGCAACTAATGAAAAACTGTTTTTT. This translates into CASGPQKATNEKLFF.